The following is a T cell receptor beta chain sequence with its context. The data were obtained in a study of blood T cell repertoires in COVID-19. For the study at large: Some COVID-19 samples were acute and others convalescent; all came from the United States, Italy and Spain. PBMCs, B-cell-depleted T cells, or T cells provided the cDNA or gDNA that made up the material.

CDR1 is SGHNT and CDR2 is YYREEE in the germline V gene (reference sequence). The CDR3 is 13 amino acids. Losses at the gene ends were 4 bases for V and 8 bases for J; bases not matched to a gene: 8. Authors' data handling: Scientists estimated how many nucleated cells there were by amplifying reference gene primers. Assay: immunoSEQ multiplex PCR; the TCRdb copy retains only in-frame clones and omits some. V, J and clone size derive from that table, while D and trimming were established from the DNA sequence. Of fewer than 130,000 clones in the sample, roughly four fifths were seen once. This TCR came from a man between 70 and 80 years old with active or convalescent COVID-19. The chain links TRBV5-4 to TRBJ1-2; TRBD1 aligns across 7 bases. Sequenced material: peripheral blood. The CDR3 loop is CASSRTGAEGYTF. The CDR3 coding sequence is TGTGCCAGCAGCAGAACAGGGGCGGAAGGCTACACCTTC.